The 4 T cell receptor beta chains given below trace back to one sample, sequenced in a study of blood T cell repertoires in COVID-19 (dated by TCRdb to between 2020 and 2021). The library was prepared using the immunoSEQ multiplex PCR assay. Sourced from immuneACCESS, this table was stored by TCRdb with only in-frame sequences that have V and J called. A share of the clones is absent; for the studies checked, an unresolved V gene accounts for under half, and the remainder has no known explanation. This sample holds about 200,000 clones; around nine tenths were observed only once. The ten biggest clones cover 15% to 20% of the sample. Sequencing input: peripheral blood. The receptors were gathered from a middle-aged man with COVID-19, enrolled during active disease.

The chain is built from TRBV6-5 and TRBJ1-1, with TRBD1 matching 9 bases. With 5 bases clipped from V and 3 bases from J, the junction kept 1 base outside the gene matches. CDR1 is MNHEY, CDR2 SVGAGI, per germline. The CDR3 runs 13 residues. The CDR3 DNA is TGTGCCAGCAGTAGGACAGGGGACACTGAAGCTTTCTTT. Translated, it gives CASSRTGDTEAFF.

CDR3 loop: CASSLTTGGVSPLHF. CDR3 nucleotides: TGTGCCAGCAGCCTAACGACAGGGGGAGTATCACCCCTCCACTTT. V is TRBV7-2 and J is TRBJ1-6, with 9 bases lining up with TRBD1. Germline lookup yields CDR1 SGHTA and CDR2 FQGNSA. Germline trimming cut 5 bases from V and 10 bases from J; bases unmatched to any gene: 9. The CDR3 is made up of 15 amino acids.

The rearrangement uses TRBV18 and TRBJ1-5, with TRBD1 identical over 9 bases. This CDR3 is 18 amino acids long. Unmatched junction bases numbered 10, after V lost 4 bases and J lost 0 bases. CDR1 and CDR2 from the germline V gene are KGHSH and LQKENI. CDR3 nucleotides: TGTGCCAGCTCACTACAACGGACAGGGGACGGTAGCAATCAGCCCCAGCATTTT. It encodes CASSLQRTGDGSNQPQHF.

The chain carries TRBV4-3 and TRBJ1-2; 11 bases fit TRBD1. V gave up 2 bases and J gave up 4 bases; unmatched junction bases: 9. Germline V gives CDR1 LGHNA, CDR2 YSLEER. This CDR3 is built from 17 residues. This CDR3 reads CASSQWTGGSPAYGYTF. CDR3 sequence (DNA): TGCGCCAGCAGCCAATGGACAGGGGGCTCTCCGGCCTATGGCTACACCTTC.